What follows is one TCR beta chain and its context. The antigen remains unidentified. The run of the v3.0 immunoSEQ assay was at survey level. Generated by immunoSEQ multiplex PCR, the TCRdb table keeps only in-frame clones and is missing some. Of approximately 35,000 clones in the sample, 60% to 85% are singletons; the top ten hold roughly 7.2%. The sample is drawn from a study of long-term antiretroviral therapy in people with HIV. Study-wide background: Specimens dating back about a decade before the 2015 immediate-ART recommendation are the oldest included.

Study-wide results and limits: All time points showed a repertoire dominated by clones expanded before ART. HIV repertoires had narrower CDR3 length ranges than controls. Possibly under older ART regimens, blood was drawn between the mid-2000s and the late 2010s.

Germline CDR1 is SGHTA and CDR2 is FQGTGA. Unmatched junction bases numbered 6, after V lost 2 bases and J lost 5 bases. This CDR3 spans 16 amino acids. The sequencing used unsorted PBMCs, collected 2 years after starting antiretroviral therapy. The chain uses TRBV7-3 and TRBJ2-5; 12 nucleotides match TRBD1. This clonotype originated in a woman in her forties or fifties with HIV. The CDR3 DNA reads as TGTGCCAGCAGCTTAGACGGGACAGGGGGCGGGGAGACCCAGTACTTC. Translation gives CASSLDGTGGGETQYF. Full variable domain (rest looked up from reference TRBV7-3 and TRBJ2-5): GAGVSQTPSNKVTEKGKYVELRCDPISGHTALYWYRQSLGQGPEFLIYFQGTGAADDSGLPNDRFFAVRPEGSVSTLKIQRTERGDSAVYLCASSLDGTGGGETQYFGPGTRLLVL.